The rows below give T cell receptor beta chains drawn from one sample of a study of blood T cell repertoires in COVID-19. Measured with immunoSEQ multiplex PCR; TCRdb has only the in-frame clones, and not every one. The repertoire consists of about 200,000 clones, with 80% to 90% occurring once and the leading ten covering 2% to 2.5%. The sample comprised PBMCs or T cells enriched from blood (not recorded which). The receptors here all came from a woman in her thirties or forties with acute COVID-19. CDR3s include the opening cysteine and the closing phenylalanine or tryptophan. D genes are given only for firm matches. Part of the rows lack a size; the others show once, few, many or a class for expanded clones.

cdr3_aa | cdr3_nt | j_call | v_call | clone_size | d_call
CATEVGQGTNEQFF | TGTGCCACCGAAGTGGGACAGGGTACCAATGAGCAGTTCTTC | TRBJ2-1 | TRBV24-1 | NA | TRBD1
CASSFQASNQPQHF | TGTGCCAGCAGTTTCCAGGCTAGCAATCAGCCCCAGCATTTT | TRBJ1-5 | TRBV28 | NA | NA
CASGLVRPGTFQGIKYTEAFF | TGTGCTAGTGGTTTGGTACGTCCAGGTACATTCCAGGGGATAAAGTACACTGAAGCTTTCTTT | TRBJ1-1 | TRBV12-5 | NA | NA
CASSFTLANEQFF | TGTGCCAGCAGCTTCACTCTAGCGAATGAGCAGTTCTTC | TRBJ2-1 | TRBV7-2 | NA | NA
CASSQAGAGANVLTF | TGTGCCAGCAGCCAAGCTGGGGCAGGGGCCAACGTCCTGACTTTC | TRBJ2-6 | TRBV3-1/TRBV3-2 | NA | NA
CASSYLGMLGQVPRYSNQPQHF | TGTGCCAGCAGTTACCTTGGGATGCTCGGACAGGTTCCCCGCTATAGCAATCAGCCCCAGCATTTT | TRBJ1-5 | TRBV6-7 | once | TRBD1
CASSLASGRVYEQYF | TGCGCCAGCAGCTTGGCCTCAGGGAGGGTCTACGAGCAGTACTTC | TRBJ2-7 | TRBV5-1 | few | TRBD2
CASSTGPLPGNEQFF | TGTGCCAGCAGTACAGGACCGTTGCCTGGGAATGAGCAGTTCTTC | TRBJ2-1 | TRBV28 | NA | NA
CASILGDRVRNTIYF | TGTGCCAGCATTCTGGGGGACAGGGTTAGAAACACCATATATTTT | TRBJ1-3 | TRBV27 | many | TRBD1
CASSLGGANTEAFF | TGTGCCAGCAGCTTAGGTGGGGCTAACACTGAAGCTTTCTTT | TRBJ1-1 | TRBV7-2 | NA | NA
CASSPSTGVGTYEQYF | TGTGCCAGCAGTCCTTCGACAGGGGTCGGTACCTACGAGCAGTACTTC | TRBJ2-7 | TRBV28 | NA | TRBD1
CASSQGSGENIQYF | TGTGCCAGCAGCCAAGGTAGCGGGGAAAACATTCAGTACTTC | TRBJ2-4 | TRBV3-1/TRBV3-2 | NA | TRBD2
CASSPTGGREQYF | TGTGCCAGCTCACCGACAGGGGGCAGGGAGCAGTACTTC | TRBJ2-7 | TRBV18 | NA | TRBD1
CASRTDRAPNTGELFF | TGTGCCAGCAGGACGGACAGGGCTCCGAACACCGGGGAGCTGTTTTTT | TRBJ2-2 | TRBV27 | NA | TRBD1
CASSHPGQGPSDEQFF | TGTGCCAGCAGCCATCCTGGACAGGGGCCCAGTGATGAGCAGTTCTTC | TRBJ2-1 | TRBV5-4 | NA | TRBD1
CASSQGTANSPLHF | TGTGCCAGCAGCCAAGGGACAGCGAATTCACCCCTCCACTTT | TRBJ1-6 | TRBV3-1/TRBV3-2 | NA | NA
CASSLGDIYGYTF | TGTGCCAGCAGCTTGGGGGACATTTATGGCTACACCTTC | TRBJ1-2 | TRBV11-2 | NA | NA
CASSPRQGPTDTQYF | TGTGCCAGCAGCCCGCGACAGGGGCCCACAGATACGCAGTATTTT | TRBJ2-3 | TRBV7-2 | NA | TRBD1
CASKKLAGGWEQYF | TGTGCCAGCAAAAAACTAGCGGGAGGTTGGGAGCAGTACTTC | TRBJ2-7 | TRBV6-5 | NA | TRBD2